A selection of T cell receptor beta chains follows, all from one sample in a study of STAT3 mutations in large granular lymphocyte leukemia. Using immunoSEQ multiplex PCR, the repertoire was profiled, and TCRdb retains in-frame clones only, with some absent. The data hold about 1,500 clones, with 50% to 60% observed a single time. Sequenced material: peripheral blood mononuclear cells. The receptors here all came from a man between 60 and 75 years old with T-cell large granular lymphocyte leukemia. Some clones in this sample may be carry-over from other donors' samples. Both conserved end residues are part of each CDR3. A D gene is named only where the DNA matches it firmly. The size entry is marked missing in some rows and otherwise reads once, few, many or a size class.

j_call	d_call	v_call	clone_size	cdr3_nt	cdr3_aa
TRBJ1-1	-	TRBV7-9	-	TGTGCCAGCAGCTTAGCGCTCTGGCAGCCGAACACTGAAGCTTTCTTT	CASSLALWQPNTEAFF
TRBJ1-1	-	TRBV7-9	-	TGTGCCAGCAGCTCGCTCGGGGCAGGGGAAGCTTTCTTT	CASSSLGAGEAFF
TRBJ1-2	-	TRBV5-6	-	TGTGCCAGCAGCCTGAGTCTGAACTATGGCTACACCTTC	CASSLSLNYGYTF
TRBJ2-7	TRBD1	TRBV5-1	-	TGCGCCAGCAGCTTAGGAGGACAGGGCTACGAGCAGTACTTC	CASSLGGQGYEQYF
TRBJ2-3	-	TRBV5-4	few	TGTGCCAGCAGCTTGGGCTCCGGGACCGCTCAATTT	CASSLGSGTAQF
TRBJ2-7	TRBD2	TRBV5-1	-	TGCGCCAGCAGCCAAGGTGGCGGGAGGCTCTACGAGCAGTACTTC	CASSQGGGRLYEQYF
TRBJ1-5	TRBD1	TRBV6-1	-	TGTGCCAGCAGTGACGCAGGGGGTGAGGGTCAGCCCCAGCATTTT	CASSDAGGEGQPQHF
TRBJ2-5	-	TRBV9	-	TGTGCCAGCAGCCCCTTTATAGGGAGGGAGACCCAGTACTTC	CASSPFIGRETQYF
TRBJ1-2	-	TRBV9	once	TGTGCCAGCAGCCGGGGAGAAAATTATGGCTACACCTTC	CASSRGENYGYTF
TRBJ2-3	-	TRBV29-1	-	TGCAGCGAACGACGAACTACCCGTTCGCAGTATTTT	CSERRTTRSQYF
TRBJ2-7	-	TRBV5-6	few	TGTGCCAGCAGCTTGCGGGGTAGAGTCCTCTTCTACGAGCAGTACTTC	CASSLRGRVLFYEQYF
TRBJ2-7	-	TRBV4-3	few	TGCGCCAGCAGCCAAGGCCTCAGGGCGGTCGAGCAGTACTTC	CASSQGLRAVEQYF
TRBJ1-1	-	TRBV13	-	TGTGCCAGCTTAACTCAGGGAAGCACTGAAGCTTTCTTT	CASLTQGSTEAFF
TRBJ1-2	TRBD1	TRBV6-1	-	TGTGCCAGAGGGACAGGGCTTTTCTATGGCTACACCTTC	CARGTGLFYGYTF
TRBJ2-7	-	TRBV7-9	-	TGTGCCAGCAGCTCCGGCGGTTACGACTACGAGCAGTACTTC	CASSSGGYDYEQYF
TRBJ2-3	TRBD2	TRBV6-5	-	TGTGCCAGCCGACTAGCGGGAAATGCAGATACGCAGTATTTT	CASRLAGNADTQYF
TRBJ1-2	-	TRBV6-5	-	TGTGCCAGCAGTTACAGTACTAACTATGGCTACACCTTC	CASSYSTNYGYTF
TRBJ1-2	TRBD1	TRBV7-9	-	TGTGCCAGCAGCCAAGGATGGACAGGGTCCAACTATGGCTACACCTTC	CASSQGWTGSNYGYTF
TRBJ1-2	-	TRBV25-1	-	TGTGCCAGCAGTGGTGCAGGGGCGGGCTATGGCTACACCTTC	CASSGAGAGYGYTF
TRBJ2-7	-	TRBV7-9	-	TGTGCCAGCAGCTTGCACACGGGGTACGAGCAGTACTTC	CASSLHTGYEQYF
TRBJ2-3	TRBD1	TRBV5-6	-	TGTGCCAGCAGCTCCCCGGGACAGGAGGTCACAGATACGCAGTATTTT	CASSSPGQEVTDTQYF
TRBJ1-2	-	TRBV7-2	few	TGTGCCAGCAGCTTAGACGGGACTTATGGCTACACCTTC	CASSLDGTYGYTF
TRBJ2-7	-	TRBV18	medium-sized	TGTGCCAGCTCACCGAACAGGAATGAGCAGTACTTC	CASSPNRNEQYF
TRBJ2-7	-	TRBV6-1	few	TGTGCCAGCGAGCCAGGGATCTACGAGCAGTACTTC	CASEPGIYEQYF
TRBJ2-7	-	TRBV7-9	-	TGTGCCAGCAGCTTAGACGGGGCCTACTCCTACGAGCAGTACTTC	CASSLDGAYSYEQYF
TRBJ2-7	-	TRBV5-1	few	TGCGCCAGCAGCTTGGCGGCGGGCTCCTACGAGCAGTACTTC	CASSLAAGSYEQYF
TRBJ2-3	-	TRBV5-4	-	TGTGCCAGCAGCCCTGCTAGCGAGGGTACGCAGTATTTT	CASSPASEGTQYF
TRBJ2-2	-	TRBV5-1	-	TGCGCCAGCAGCCGGGACCGGCCGGACGGGGAGCTGTTTTTT	CASSRDRPDGELFF
TRBJ2-3	-	TRBV13	-	TGTGCCAGCGGTTACACAGATACGCAGTATTTT	CASGYTDTQYF
TRBJ2-3	TRBD2	TRBV5-6	-	TGTGCCAGCAGCTTGGAGCGGGAGATCTTGTTAGATACGCAGTATTTT	CASSLEREILLDTQYF
TRBJ2-7	-	TRBV5-1	-	TGCGCCAGCAGCTTGGGGACCTCCTTTAAGAACGAGCAGTACTTC	CASSLGTSFKNEQYF
TRBJ2-5	-	TRBV29-1	-	TGCAGCGTTGAAGCAGGCGGAAGGCGAGAGACCCAGTACTTC	CSVEAGGRRETQYF
TRBJ1-1	-	TRBV6-6	few	TGTGCCAGCAGTTACCGCAACACTGAAGCTTTCTTT	CASSYRNTEAFF
TRBJ1-5	TRBD1	TRBV30	-	TGTGCCTGGGGGGGACAGGAGAATCAGCCCCAGCATTTT	CAWGGQENQPQHF
TRBJ2-7	-	TRBV7-9	-	TGTGCCAGCAGCCCCCAGGGCAGGAGGGATCCCTACGAGCAGTACTTC	CASSPQGRRDPYEQYF
TRBJ1-2	TRBD1	TRBV7-9	-	TGTGCCAGCAGCTCGGGACAGCCTAACTATGGCTACACCTTC	CASSSGQPNYGYTF
TRBJ2-3	TRBD2	TRBV9	-	TGTGCCAGCAGCGCTAGCGGGAGAACGGCAGATACGCAGTATTTT	CASSASGRTADTQYF
TRBJ2-1	TRBD2	TRBV30	-	TGTGCCTGGAGTGGGACTAGCGATGAGCAGTTCTTC	CAWSGTSDEQFF
TRBJ1-2	-	TRBV5-1	-	TGCGCCAGCAGCTTGGAACAATTCTATGGCTACACCTTC	CASSLEQFYGYTF
TRBJ2-1	-	TRBV7-9	medium-sized	TGTGCCAGCAGGACCGGAGACAACAACAATGAGCAGTTCTTC	CASRTGDNNNEQFF
TRBJ2-7	TRBD2	TRBV4-3	-	TGCGCCAGCAGCCCCTCCGGGGTGGCGGGAGGGGGTTACGAGCAGTACTTC	CASSPSGVAGGGYEQYF
TRBJ1-2	TRBD1	TRBV18	-	TGTGCCAGCTCACCGGACAGGGGGTTCTATGGCTACACCTTC	CASSPDRGFYGYTF
TRBJ2-7	TRBD2	TRBV5-6	-	TGTGCCAGCAGCCGTCCGGGGGGGAGCTCCTACGAGCAGTACTTC	CASSRPGGSSYEQYF
TRBJ1-2	TRBD1	TRBV6-5	-	TGTGCCAGCAGTTTAGGGACAGGGGGATTTAATGGCTACACCTTC	CASSLGTGGFNGYTF
TRBJ2-7	-	TRBV4-1	-	TGCGCCAGCAGCCAAGACAGGTCCTACGAGCAGTACTTC	CASSQDRSYEQYF
TRBJ1-2	-	TRBV14	-	TGTGCCAGCAGCCGGGGTACAGGAATAAGCTATGGCTACACCTTC	CASSRGTGISYGYTF
TRBJ2-1	-	TRBV2	large	TGTGCCAGCAGCCCACCCGAGTGGCGCTCCTACAATGAGCAGTTCTTC	CASSPPEWRSYNEQFF
TRBJ2-7	-	TRBV5-4	-	TGTGCCAGCAGCTCACCCGTATCCCCCTACGAGCAGTACTTC	CASSSPVSPYEQYF
TRBJ2-7	-	TRBV7-9	-	TGTGCCAGCAGCGCCGGACCCACCTACGAGCAGTACTTC	CASSAGPTYEQYF
TRBJ2-5	-	TRBV29-1	-	TGCAGCGTTGATTTTACGGGGTTGGAGACCCAGTACTTC	CSVDFTGLETQYF
TRBJ2-3	TRBD2	TRBV30	-	TGTGCCTGGAGTCGGATGCAGCGGGAGAATCAGTATTTT	CAWSRMQRENQYF
TRBJ2-5	-	TRBV5-4	-	TGTGCCAGCAGCTTGGACGGACTCAGCAAGACCCAGTACTTC	CASSLDGLSKTQYF
TRBJ2-2	-	TRBV4-3	-	TGCGCCAGCAGCCAAAACTGGGGTAGCCCCACCGGGGAGCTGTTTTTT	CASSQNWGSPTGELFF
TRBJ2-7	TRBD1	TRBV29-1	-	TGCAGCGTTCTTGGACAGGAGCCATACGAGCAGTACTTC	CSVLGQEPYEQYF
TRBJ2-2	-	TRBV5-1	few	TGCGCCAGCAGCCTGGACGGGTTCGGGGAGCTGTTTTTT	CASSLDGFGELFF
TRBJ2-2	TRBD1	TRBV7-9	once	TGTGCCAGCAGCTTCTACGGGACAGTGAACACCGGGGAGCTGTTTTTT	CASSFYGTVNTGELFF
TRBJ1-4	-	TRBV7-6	few	TGTGCCAGCAGCTCGGGCGGAGAGGGAAAACTGTTTTTT	CASSSGGEGKLFF